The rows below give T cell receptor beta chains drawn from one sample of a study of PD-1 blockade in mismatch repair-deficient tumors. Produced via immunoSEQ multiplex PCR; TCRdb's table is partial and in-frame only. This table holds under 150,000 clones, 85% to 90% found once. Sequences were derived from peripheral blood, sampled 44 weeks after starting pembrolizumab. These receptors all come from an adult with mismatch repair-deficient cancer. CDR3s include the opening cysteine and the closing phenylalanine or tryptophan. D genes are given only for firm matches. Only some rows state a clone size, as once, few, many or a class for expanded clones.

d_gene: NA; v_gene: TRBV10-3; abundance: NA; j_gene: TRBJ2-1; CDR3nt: TGTGCCATCAGTGAGTCTAGCGGACCGTACAATGAGCAGTTCTTC; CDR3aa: CAISESSGPYNEQFF
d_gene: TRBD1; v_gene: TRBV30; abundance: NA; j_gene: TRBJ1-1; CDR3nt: TGTGCCTGGAGCGTAGGACAGGGATATTACACTGAAGCTTTCTTT; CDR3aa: CAWSVGQGYYTEAFF
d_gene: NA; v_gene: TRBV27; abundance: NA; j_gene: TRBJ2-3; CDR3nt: TGTGCCAGCAGACCGGGACGCTCTTCCACAGATACGCAGTATTTT; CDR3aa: CASRPGRSSTDTQYF
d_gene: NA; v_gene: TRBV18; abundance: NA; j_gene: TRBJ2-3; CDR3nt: TGTGCCAGCTCACCTTCGGTCGTGGAATCAGATACGCAGTATTTT; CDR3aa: CASSPSVVESDTQYF
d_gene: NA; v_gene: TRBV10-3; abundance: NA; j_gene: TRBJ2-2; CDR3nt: TGTGCCATCACCCGGACAGAAAACACCGGGGAGCTGTTTTTT; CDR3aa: CAITRTENTGELFF
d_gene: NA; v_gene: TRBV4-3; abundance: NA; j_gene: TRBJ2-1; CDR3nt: TGCGCCAGCAGCCACGTCAATGAGCAGTTCTTC; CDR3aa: CASSHVNEQFF
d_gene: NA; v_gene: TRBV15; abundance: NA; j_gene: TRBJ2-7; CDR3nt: TGTGCCACCAGCAGAGAAGGGTACGAGCAGTACTTC; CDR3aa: CATSREGYEQYF
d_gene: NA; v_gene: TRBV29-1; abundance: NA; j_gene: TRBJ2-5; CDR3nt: TGCAGCGTTGATAAGGGCAGACAAGAGACCCAGTACTTC; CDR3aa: CSVDKGRQETQYF
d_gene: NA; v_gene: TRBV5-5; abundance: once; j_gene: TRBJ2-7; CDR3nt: TGTGCCAGCAGCCCCATCGGAGTTACCACCTACGAGCAGTACTTC; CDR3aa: CASSPIGVTTYEQYF
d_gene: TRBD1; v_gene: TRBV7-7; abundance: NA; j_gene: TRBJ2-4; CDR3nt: TGTGCCAGCAGTTCCCGACAGGGACACAAAAACATTCAGTACTTC; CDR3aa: CASSSRQGHKNIQYF
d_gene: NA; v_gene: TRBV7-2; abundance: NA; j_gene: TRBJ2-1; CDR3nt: TGTGCCAGCATACAGGGTGTGGACAATGAGCAGTTCTTC; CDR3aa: CASIQGVDNEQFF
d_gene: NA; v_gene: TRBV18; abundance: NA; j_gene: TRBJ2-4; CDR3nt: TGTGCCAGCTCACCTTATAAGGGAAAAAACATTCAGTACTTC; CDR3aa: CASSPYKGKNIQYF
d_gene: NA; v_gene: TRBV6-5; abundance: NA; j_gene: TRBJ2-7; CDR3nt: TGTGCCAGCAGTTACTCTTCGGACAGTTTCTACGAGCAGTACTTC; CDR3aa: CASSYSSDSFYEQYF
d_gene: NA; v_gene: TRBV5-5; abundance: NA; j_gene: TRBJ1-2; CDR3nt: TGTGCCAGCAGCTTGAGATTGGGGGGTTTCGATGGCTACACCTTC; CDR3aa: CASSLRLGGFDGYTF
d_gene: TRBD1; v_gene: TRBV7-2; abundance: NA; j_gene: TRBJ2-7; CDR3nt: TGTGCCAGCAGCTTAGCGGGGGGGACAGGGTCATACGAGCAGTACTTC; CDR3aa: CASSLAGGTGSYEQYF
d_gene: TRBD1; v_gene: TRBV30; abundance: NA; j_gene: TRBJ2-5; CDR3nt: TGTGCCTGGAGTGTGGGACAGGGAGGCGAGACCCAGTACTTC; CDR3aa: CAWSVGQGGETQYF
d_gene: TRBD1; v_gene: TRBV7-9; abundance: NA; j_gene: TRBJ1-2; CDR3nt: TGTGCCAGCAGCATGGGGACAGGGGGAATGAATGGCTACACCTTC; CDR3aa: CASSMGTGGMNGYTF
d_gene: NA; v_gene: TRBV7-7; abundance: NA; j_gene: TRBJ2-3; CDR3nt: TGTGCTAGCAGCCCAAGCACGGCTACTGGGGATACGCAGTATTTT; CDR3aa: CASSPSTATGDTQYF
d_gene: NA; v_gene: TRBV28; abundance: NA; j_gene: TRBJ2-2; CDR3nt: TGTGCCAGCAGTCCTCTCCGGGGCGTCACCACCGGGGAGCTGTTTTTT; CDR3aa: CASSPLRGVTTGELFF
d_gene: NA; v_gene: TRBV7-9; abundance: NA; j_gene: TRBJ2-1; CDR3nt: TGTGCCAGCATAGCAGGGGGGCTGGGTAGCGGTTACAATGAGCAGTTCTTC; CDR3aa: CASIAGGLGSGYNEQFF
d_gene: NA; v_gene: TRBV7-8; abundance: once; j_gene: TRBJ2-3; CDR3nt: TGTGCCAGCAGACGAGCCGTAGATACGCAGTATTTT; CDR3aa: CASRRAVDTQYF
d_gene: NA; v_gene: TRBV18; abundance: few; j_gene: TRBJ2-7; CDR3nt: TGTGCCAGCTCACTGGACAGTTACTCCTACGAGCAGTACTTC; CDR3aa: CASSLDSYSYEQYF
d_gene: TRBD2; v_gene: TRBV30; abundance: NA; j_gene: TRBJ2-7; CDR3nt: TGTGCCTGGAGTGCTAGCGGCTGGGGTTTTGGCGAGCAGTACTTC; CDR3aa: CAWSASGWGFGEQYF
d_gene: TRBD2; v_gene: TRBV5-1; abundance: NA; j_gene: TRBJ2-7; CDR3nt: TGCGCCAGCAGCCCGGGACTAGCGCTGTACGAGCAGTACTTC; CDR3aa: CASSPGLALYEQYF
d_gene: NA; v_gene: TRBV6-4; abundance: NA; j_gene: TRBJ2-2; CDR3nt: TGTGCCAGCAGTGACTCAGGCGGTCCCACCGGGGAGCTGTTTTTT; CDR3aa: CASSDSGGPTGELFF
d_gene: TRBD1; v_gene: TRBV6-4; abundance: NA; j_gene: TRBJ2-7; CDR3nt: TGTGCCAGCAGTGGGGACAGATCGGAACCTTCCGGCGAGCAGTACTTC; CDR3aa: CASSGDRSEPSGEQYF
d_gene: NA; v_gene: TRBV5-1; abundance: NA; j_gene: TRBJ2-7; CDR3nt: TGCGCCAGCAGCTTGTCAACGGACGAGCAGTACTTC; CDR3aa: CASSLSTDEQYF
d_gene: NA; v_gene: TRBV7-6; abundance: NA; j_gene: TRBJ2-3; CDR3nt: TGTGCCAGCAGCTGGCAGGCTACGCAGTATTTT; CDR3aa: CASSWQATQYF
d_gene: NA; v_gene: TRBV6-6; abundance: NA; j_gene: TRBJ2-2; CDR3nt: TGTGCCAGCAGTTCCCCACAGGCGGGGACCGGGGAGCTGTTTTTT; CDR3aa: CASSSPQAGTGELFF
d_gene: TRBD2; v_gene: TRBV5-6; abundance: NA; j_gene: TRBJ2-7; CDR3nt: TGTGCCAGCAAGCACTCGGGGCGGGAGCCAGGCCACGAGCAGTACTTC; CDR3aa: CASKHSGREPGHEQYF
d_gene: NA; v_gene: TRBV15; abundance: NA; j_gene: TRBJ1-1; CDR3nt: TGTGCCACCAGCAGCGGCCCCGACAGTTATTTTGAAGCTTTCTTT; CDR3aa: CATSSGPDSYFEAFF